The entry that follows covers one TCR beta chain sequence. The data derive from a study of blood T cell repertoires in COVID-19. From germline, CDR1 is MNHEY and CDR2 SVGAGI. After removal of 10 bases from V and 3 bases from J, the junction contained 8 bases not matched to a gene. This CDR3 is 14 amino acids long. TCRdb keeps only in-frame clones here, not all; method: immunoSEQ multiplex PCR. The sample carries some 150,000 clones, 80% to 90% recorded once. The chain combines TRBV6-5 with TRBJ1-4, with 7 bases lining up with TRBD1. Material: peripheral blood. The sequence derives from a woman in her 40s with acute or convalescent COVID-19. DNA of the CDR3: TGTGCCACTTCCAAGGGGGCGGCTAATGAAAAACTGTTTTTT. Amino acids: CATSKGAANEKLFF.